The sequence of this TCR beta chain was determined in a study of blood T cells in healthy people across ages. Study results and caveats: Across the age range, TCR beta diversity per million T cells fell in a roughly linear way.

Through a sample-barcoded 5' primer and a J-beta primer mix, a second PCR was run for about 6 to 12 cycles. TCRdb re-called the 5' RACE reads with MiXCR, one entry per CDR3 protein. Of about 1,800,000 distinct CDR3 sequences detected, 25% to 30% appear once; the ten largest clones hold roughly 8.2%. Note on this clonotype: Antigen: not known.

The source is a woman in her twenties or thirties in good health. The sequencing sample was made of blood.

The chain's CDR3 is CASGRLGWGNQPQHF. The CDR3 bases are TGTGCTAGTGGCCGCTTGGGGTGGGGCAATCAGCCCCAGCATTTT. The rearrangement links TRBV12-5 to TRBJ1-5; D is ambiguous. From germline, CDR1 is LGHNT and CDR2 FRNRAP. The CDR3 totals 15 residues. V was clipped by 6 bases and J by 2 bases, with 14 bases between them.